A single sample gave rise to the 24 T cell receptor beta chains below, sequenced in a study of cytomegalovirus exposure and HLA in healthy donors. PCR involved 60 Vbeta and 13 Jbeta primers. Method: immunoSEQ multiplex PCR; TCRdb's copy keeps in-frame clones and lacks some. The top ten hold 6% of the sample, which has about 57,000 clones, more than 75% seen once. Sequencing was carried out using PBMCs. The receptors were gathered from a male donor in good health and CMV-seronegative.

This clone was detected only a few times. The V and J genes are TRBV5-1 and TRBJ1-2; TRBD1 might be the D (5 bases). This CDR3 has 16 amino acids. Germline V CDR1 and CDR2: SGHRS, YFSETQ. The V gene lost 0 bases and the J gene lost 5 bases, with 17 bases spanning the gap. CDR3 sequence: CASSLAGGVDPYGYTF. DNA for the CDR3: TGCGCCAGCAGCTTGGCCGGAGGGGTAGATCCTTATGGCTACACCTTC.

This clone rates as medium-sized. The J gene is TRBJ1-1, the V gene TRBV11-3; TRBD1 agrees at 10 bases. Trimming took 4 bases from V and 5 from J; bases not matched to a gene: 1. The CDR3 sequence is 13 residues long. Germline assignment: CDR1 SGHNT and CDR2 YENEEA. CDR3 sequence: CASSWGQGTEAFF. The DNA for the CDR3 is TGTGCCAGCAGCTGGGGACAGGGGACTGAAGCTTTCTTT. The full variable domain, completed using reference TRBV11-3 and TRBJ1-1, is EAGVVQSPRYKIIEKKQPVAFWCNPISGHNTLYWYLQNLGQGPELLIRYENEEAVDDSQLPKDRFSAERLKGVDSTLKIQPAELGDSAVYLCASSWGQGTEAFFGQGTRLTVV.

V is TRBV5-1 and J is TRBJ1-2; 8 nucleotides line up with TRBD1. The CDR3 has 16 residues. Trimming took 3 bases from V and 7 from J; bases not matched to a gene: 14. Germline CDR1 SGHRS, CDR2 YFSETQ. The CDR3 bases are TGCGCCAGCAGCTCGCAGACAGGGGAGGGGCCAGGTGGCTACACCTTC. Amino acids: CASSSQTGEGPGGYTF. Supplemented by reference TRBV5-1 and TRBJ1-2, the full variable domain reads KAGVTQTPRYLIKTRGQQVTLSCSPISGHRSVSWYQQTPGQGLQFLFEYFSETQRNKGNFPGRFSGRQFSNSRSEMNVSTLELGDSALYLCASSSQTGEGPGGYTFGSGTRLTVV.

The chain combines TRBV9 with TRBJ2-2; TRBD2 matches 7 bases. This CDR3 contains 15 residues. The ends lost 3 bases at V and 2 bases at J; junction bases unmatched: 4. Germline V lookup: CDR1 SGDLS, CDR2 YYNGEE. The CDR3 sequence is CASSAGLTNTGELFF. CDR3 in DNA: TGTGCCAGCAGCGCGGGACTAACTAACACCGGGGAGCTGTTTTTT.

The chain has TRBV6-6 and TRBJ2-5; TRBD1 agrees at 8 bases. The CDR3 is 14 residues long. Looked up from germline, CDR1 is MNHNY and CDR2 is SVGAGI (reference sequence). The V and J ends lost 6 bases and 5 bases, in that order; junction bases with no gene match: 8. This CDR3 is CASRHQGARETQYF. The CDR3 DNA reads TGTGCCAGCAGGCACCAGGGGGCCAGGGAGACCCAGTACTTC.

This clone was observed a handful of times. The rearrangement joins TRBV11-2 to TRBJ1-4, with no clear D. The CDR3 length is 12 residues. Trimming took off 3 bases at V and 15 bases at J, with 14 bases between the two ends. Germline CDR1 reads SGHAT; CDR2 reads FQNNGV. The CDR3 protein is CASSLRPGMVFF. For the CDR3, the DNA is TGTGCCAGCAGCTTGCGGCCCGGGATGGTGTTTTTT.

The chain is built from TRBV25-1 and TRBJ1-2; D is possibly TRBD1 (5 bases). V dropped 2 bases and J dropped 6 bases, with 7 bases sitting between them. There are 12 residues in the CDR3. CDR1 MGHDK and CDR2 SYGVNS come from the germline V gene. The DNA for the CDR3 is TGTGCCAGCAGTGAAGGGGCCAATGGCTACACCTTC. Translated: CASSEGANGYTF.

The chain employs TRBV4-1 and TRBJ2-7; the D is unclear. Per the germline V gene, CDR1 is MGHRA and CDR2 is YSYEKL. The CDR3 runs to 13 residues. Deletions cut 0 bases from V and 6 bases from J, with 9 bases between. For the CDR3, the DNA is TGCGCCAGCAGCCAAGAGGGTTGGAGCGAGCAGTACTTC. This encodes CASSQEGWSEQYF.

The rearrangement joins TRBV9 to TRBJ2-7; 7 nucleotides line up with TRBD1. The ends lost 4 bases at V and 6 bases at J; junction bases unmatched: 16. The CDR3 consists of 16 residues. Germline CDR1 reads SGDLS; CDR2 reads YYNGEE. Written as DNA, the CDR3 is TGTGCCAGCAGCCTCCAGCCGACAGGGAGTCAATTCGAGCAGTACTTC. Protein: CASSLQPTGSQFEQYF.

J is TRBJ2-7 and V is TRBV11-2, with D uncertain. Trimming removed 5 bases from V and 0 bases from J, with 14 bases in between. The CDR3 contains 15 residues. Per germline, CDR1 SGHAT and CDR2 FQNNGV. Here the CDR3 reads CASSLIEGASYEQYF. CDR3 sequence (DNA): TGTGCCAGCAGCCTAATTGAAGGAGCCTCCTACGAGCAGTACTTC. Supplemented by reference TRBV11-2 and TRBJ2-7, the full variable domain reads EAGVAQSPRYKIIEKRQSVAFWCNPISGHATLYWYQQILGQGPKLLIQFQNNGVVDDSQLPKDRFSAERLKGVDSTLKIQPAKLEDSAVYLCASSLIEGASYEQYFGPGTRLTVT.

The table lists this clone with a few counts. The chain carries TRBV4-1 and TRBJ1-4; 7 nucleotides align to TRBD1. CDR1 is MGHRA and CDR2 is YSYEKL in the germline V gene. The CDR3 length is 16 residues. Trimming took 0 bases from V and 6 from J; bases not matched to a gene: 7. The CDR3 bases are TGCGCCAGCAGCCAAGAAGGGACAGACTCGGATGAAAAACTGTTTTTT. This gives the protein CASSQEGTDSDEKLFF.

V and J are TRBV5-1 and TRBJ2-7, with 7 bases lining up with TRBD2. Germline values: CDR1 SGHRS, CDR2 YFSETQ. This CDR3 is built from 14 residues. The trim removed 1 base at V and 3 bases at J, leaving 4 bases unmatched. The CDR3 sequence: CASSLSSGFYEQYF. The CDR3 region has the DNA TGCGCCAGCAGCTTGTCTAGCGGTTTCTACGAGCAGTACTTC.

Comment on this clone: One junction end disagrees with the germline gene, perhaps due to a read error. The rearrangement links TRBV6-5 to TRBJ2-3; TRBD1 matches 7 bases. CDR3 length equals 11 residues. The germline gives CDR1 MNHEY, CDR2 SVGAGI. This chain's CDR3 is CASSYQGQAVF. The CDR3 DNA follows: TGTGCCAGCAGTTACCAAGGACAGGCCGTTTTT.

The CDR3 coding sequence is TGCGCCAGCAGCCAAGAGGAAGCGGAGGATACGCAGTATTTT. This gives the protein CASSQEEAEDTQYF. V is TRBV4-3 and J is TRBJ2-3; TRBD2 might be the D (5 bases). CDR3 size: 14 residues. In germline, CDR1 is LGHNA, CDR2 YSLEER. V was shortened by 0 bases and J by 6 bases, with 10 bases between the two germline ends.

A few counts support this clone. The chain couples TRBV6-6 to TRBJ2-1; TRBD2 might be the D (7 bases). V was shortened by 7 bases and J by 9 bases, with 19 bases between the two germline ends. CDR1 MNHNY and CDR2 SVGAGI come from the germline V gene (reference sequence). The CDR3 has 14 residues. CDR3 residues: CASTRIRGEGEQFF. The DNA of the CDR3 is TGTGCCAGCACCAGAATTAGGGGGGAGGGTGAGCAGTTCTTC.

The J gene is TRBJ2-1, the V gene TRBV2; TRBD1 aligns across 7 bases. CDR1 SNHLY and CDR2 FYNNEI come from the germline V gene. The trim removed 2 bases at V and 7 bases at J, leaving 5 bases unmatched. The CDR3 has 14 amino acids. The CDR3 DNA reads as TGTGCCAGCAGTGAAAAAGGGACAGTGAATGAGCAGTTCTTC. Translating gives CASSEKGTVNEQFF.

The chain recombines TRBV20-1 with TRBJ2-7; possible D gene TRBD1, 5 bases. V gave up 6 bases and J gave up 3 bases, with 9 bases separating them. The CDR3 extends over 11 amino acids. In germline, CDR1 is DFQATT, CDR2 SNEGSKA (reference sequence). In nucleotides, the CDR3 is TGCAGTGCAAAGACAGTCTACGAGCAGTACTTC. Residues: CSAKTVYEQYF.

This clone has more than one count but fewer than ten. The chain couples TRBV7-9 to TRBJ1-1; unclear D gene. Germline V gene data show CDR1 as SEHNR and CDR2 as FQNEAQ (reference sequence). This CDR3 comprises 12 residues. Trimming cost V 1 base and J 12 bases, with 12 bases left between them. The chain's CDR3 is CASSLVGTLTFF. The DNA of the CDR3 is TGTGCCAGCAGCTTAGTAGGCACACTAACTTTCTTT.

This rearrangement joins TRBV2 to TRBJ1-1, with a weak D call TRBD1 (5 bases). The germline CDR1 and CDR2 sequences are SNHLY and FYNNEI. The V and J ends lost 8 bases and 6 bases respectively, with 13 bases between them. This CDR3 contains 12 residues. In DNA form, the CDR3 reads TGTGCCAGCCGCGCAGGGCCCTCTGAAGCTTTCTTT. Its protein product is CASRAGPSEAFF. The full variable domain, its missing parts supplied by reference TRBV2 and TRBJ1-1, is EPEVTQTPSHQVTQMGQEVILRCVPISNHLYFYWYRQILGQKVEFLVSFYNNEISEKSEIFDDQFSVERPDGSNFTLKIRSTKLEDSAMYFCASRAGPSEAFFGQGTRLTVV.

The chain joins TRBV7-3 to TRBJ2-1, with TRBD2 matching 9 bases. V gave up 5 bases and J gave up 10 bases; unmatched junction bases: 9. The CDR3 sequence is 14 residues long. Per the germline V gene, CDR1 is SGHTA and CDR2 is FQGTGA. CDR3 sequence reads: CASSGSGLAQEQFF. CDR3 bases: TGTGCCAGCAGCGGATCGGGACTAGCCCAAGAGCAGTTCTTC.

This rearrangement joins TRBV7-9 to TRBJ1-2; the D is unclear. The germline gives CDR1 SEHNR, CDR2 FQNEAQ (reference sequence). This CDR3 region has 13 residues. With 0 bases removed from V and 8 bases from J, the gap between germline ends came to 10 bases. In DNA form, the CDR3 reads TGTGCCAGCAGCTTAGCGATTCGAGAGGGCTACACCTTC. Its protein is CASSLAIREGYTF. The full variable domain, with the rest looked up from reference TRBV7-9 and TRBJ1-2, is DTGVSQNPRHKITKRGQNVTFRCDPISEHNRLYWYRQTLGQGPEFLTYFQNEAQLEKSRLLSDRFSAERPKGSFSTLEIQRTEQGDSAMYLCASSLAIREGYTFGSGTRLTVV.

In its sample, this clone was seen a few times. The chain employs TRBV2 and TRBJ1-5; D remains ambiguous. The CDR3 runs to 14 residues. Trimming removed 6 bases at V and 2 bases at J, with 11 bases between. Germline V gene lookup returns CDR1 SNHLY and CDR2 FYNNEI. This chain's CDR3 is CASSLGQGNQPQHF. The CDR3, as DNA: TGTGCCAGCAGCCTTGGCCAGGGCAATCAGCCCCAGCATTTT.

This clone was observed once. J is TRBJ1-2 and V is TRBV6-1; 7 bases match TRBD1. With 6 bases clipped from V and 2 bases from J, the junction kept 9 bases outside the gene matches. The CDR3 has 15 amino acids. The germline CDR1 and CDR2 sequences are MNHNS and SASEGT. CDR3 in amino acids: CASRPGTAENYGYTF. The CDR3 DNA reads TGTGCCAGCAGACCAGGGACAGCCGAGAACTATGGCTACACCTTC.

This chain uses TRBV4-3 with TRBJ1-3, with D uncertain. V lost 0 bases and J lost 0, with 15 bases in between. Germline CDR1 is LGHNA and CDR2 is YSLEER. The length of the CDR3 is 18 residues. CDR3 residues: CASSQEWRDNASGNTIYF. The CDR3 DNA is TGCGCCAGCAGCCAAGAATGGCGGGATAACGCCTCTGGAAACACCATATATTTT.